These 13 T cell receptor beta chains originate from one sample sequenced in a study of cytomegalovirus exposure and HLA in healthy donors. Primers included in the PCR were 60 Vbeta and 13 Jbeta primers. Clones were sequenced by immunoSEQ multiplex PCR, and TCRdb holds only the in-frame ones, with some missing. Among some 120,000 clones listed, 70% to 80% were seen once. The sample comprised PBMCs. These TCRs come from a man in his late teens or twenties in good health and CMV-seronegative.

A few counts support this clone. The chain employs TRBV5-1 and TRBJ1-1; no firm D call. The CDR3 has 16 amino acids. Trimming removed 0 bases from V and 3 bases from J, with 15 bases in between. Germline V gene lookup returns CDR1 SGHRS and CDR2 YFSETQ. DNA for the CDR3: TGCGCCAGCAGCTTGGGGTCAGGCGGGGTGGACACTGAAGCTTTCTTT. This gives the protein CASSLGSGGVDTEAFF.

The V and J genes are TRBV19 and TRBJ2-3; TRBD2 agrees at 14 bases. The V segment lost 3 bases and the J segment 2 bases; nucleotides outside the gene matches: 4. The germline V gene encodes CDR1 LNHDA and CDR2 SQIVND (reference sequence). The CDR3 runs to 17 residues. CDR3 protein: CASSMRLAGGITDTQYF. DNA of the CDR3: TGTGCCAGTAGTATGAGACTAGCGGGAGGGATCACAGATACGCAGTATTTT.

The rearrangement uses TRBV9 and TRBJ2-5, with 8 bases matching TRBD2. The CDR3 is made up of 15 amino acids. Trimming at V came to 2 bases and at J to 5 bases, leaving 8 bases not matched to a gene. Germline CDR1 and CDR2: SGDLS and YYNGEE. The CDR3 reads CASSVSGTGGETQYF. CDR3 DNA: TGTGCCAGCAGCGTTAGCGGGACTGGGGGGGAGACCCAGTACTTC.

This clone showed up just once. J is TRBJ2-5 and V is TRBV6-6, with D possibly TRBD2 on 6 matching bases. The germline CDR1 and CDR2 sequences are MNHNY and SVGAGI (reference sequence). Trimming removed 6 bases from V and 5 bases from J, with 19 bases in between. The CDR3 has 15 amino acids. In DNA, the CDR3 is TGTGCCAGCAGGATAGCGGTCCGCTCCGGGGAGACCCAGTACTTC. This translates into CASRIAVRSGETQYF.

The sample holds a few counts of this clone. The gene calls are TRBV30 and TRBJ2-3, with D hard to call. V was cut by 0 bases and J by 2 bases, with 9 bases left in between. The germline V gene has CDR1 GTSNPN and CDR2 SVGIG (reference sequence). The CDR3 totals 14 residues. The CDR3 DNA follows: TGTGCCTGGAGTGTGACTGGAGACACAGATACGCAGTATTTT. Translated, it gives CAWSVTGDTDTQYF. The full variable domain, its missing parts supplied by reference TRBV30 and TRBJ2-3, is SQTIHQWPATLVQPVGSPLSLECTVEGTSNPNLYWYRQAAGRGLQLLFYSVGIGQISSEVPQNLSASRPQDRQFILSSKKLLLSDSGFYLCAWSVTGDTDTQYFGPGTRLTVL.

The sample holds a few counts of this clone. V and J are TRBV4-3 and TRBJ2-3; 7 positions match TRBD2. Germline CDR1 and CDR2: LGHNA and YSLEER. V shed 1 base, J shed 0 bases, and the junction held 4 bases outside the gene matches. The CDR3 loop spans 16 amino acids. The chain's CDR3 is CASSQAGAGSTDTQYF. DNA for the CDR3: TGCGCCAGCAGCCAAGCGGGAGCGGGGAGCACAGATACGCAGTATTTT.

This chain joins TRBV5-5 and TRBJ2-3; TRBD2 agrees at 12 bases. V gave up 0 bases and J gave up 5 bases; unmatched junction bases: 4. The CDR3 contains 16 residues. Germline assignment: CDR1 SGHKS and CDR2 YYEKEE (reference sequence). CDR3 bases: TGTGCCAGCAGCTTGGTACTAGCGGGAGGTCAAGATACGCAGTATTTT. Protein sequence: CASSLVLAGGQDTQYF.

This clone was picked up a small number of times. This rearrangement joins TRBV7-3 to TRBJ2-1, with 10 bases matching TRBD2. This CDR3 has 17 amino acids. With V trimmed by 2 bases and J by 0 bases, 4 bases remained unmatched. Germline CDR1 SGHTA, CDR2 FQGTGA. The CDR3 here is CASSLESSGSSYNEQFF. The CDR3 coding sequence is TGTGCCAGCAGCTTAGAATCTAGCGGGAGCTCCTACAATGAGCAGTTCTTC. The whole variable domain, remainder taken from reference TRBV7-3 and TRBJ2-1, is GAGVSQTPSNKVTEKGKYVELRCDPISGHTALYWYRQSLGQGPEFLIYFQGTGAADDSGLPNDRFFAVRPEGSVSTLKIQRTERGDSAVYLCASSLESSGSSYNEQFFGPGTRLTVL.

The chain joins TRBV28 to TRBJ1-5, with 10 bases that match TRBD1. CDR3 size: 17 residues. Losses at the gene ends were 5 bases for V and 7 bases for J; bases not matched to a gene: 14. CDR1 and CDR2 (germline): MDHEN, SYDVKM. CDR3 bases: TGTGCCAGCAGTCCGCCCAGACAGGGGGCTCCGCCGCAGCCCCAGCATTTT. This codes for CASSPPRQGAPPQPQHF.

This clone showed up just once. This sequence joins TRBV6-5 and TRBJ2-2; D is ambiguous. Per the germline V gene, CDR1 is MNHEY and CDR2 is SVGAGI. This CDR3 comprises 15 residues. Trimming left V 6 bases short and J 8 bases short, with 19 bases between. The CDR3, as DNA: TGTGCCAGCAGAAATACCGGGTCTCCCCCGGGGGAGCTGTTTTTT. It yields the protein CASRNTGSPPGELFF.

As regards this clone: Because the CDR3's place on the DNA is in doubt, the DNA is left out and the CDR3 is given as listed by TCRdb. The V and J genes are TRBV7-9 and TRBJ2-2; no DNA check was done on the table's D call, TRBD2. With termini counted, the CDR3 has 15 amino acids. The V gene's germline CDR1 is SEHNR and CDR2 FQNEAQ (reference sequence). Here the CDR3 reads CASSYEELTPGSCFF.

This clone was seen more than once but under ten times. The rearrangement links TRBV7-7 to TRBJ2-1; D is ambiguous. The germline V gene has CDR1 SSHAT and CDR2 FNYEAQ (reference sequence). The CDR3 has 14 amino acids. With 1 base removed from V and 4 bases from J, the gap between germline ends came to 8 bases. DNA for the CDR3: TGTGCCAGCAGCTTAGGAGGAACTTACAATGAGCAGTTCTTC. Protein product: CASSLGGTYNEQFF. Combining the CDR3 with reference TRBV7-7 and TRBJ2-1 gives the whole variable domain GAGVSQSPRYKVTKRGQDVTLRCDPISSHATLYWYQQALGQGPEFLTYFNYEAQPDKSGLPSDRFSAERPEGSISTLTIQRTEQRDSAMYRCASSLGGTYNEQFFGPGTRLTVL.

The DNA of the CDR3 is TGTGCCAGCAGTCCGCGGGACGGAAGCCAAGAGACCCAGTACTTC. This gives the protein CASSPRDGSQETQYF. The gene calls are TRBV6-5 and TRBJ2-5; tentatively, D is TRBD2 (6 bases). Per the germline V gene, CDR1 is MNHEY and CDR2 is SVGAGI. V lost 5 bases and J lost 1, with 14 bases in between. The CDR3 is made up of 15 amino acids.